This T cell receptor (beta chain) originates from a study of T cell responses to AZD1222 COVID-19 vaccine. Overall study findings and caveats: CD4 TCRs covered the whole spike, strongest at regions 160-218 and 743-854. The donor group comprised mostly white British people and more females; the analysis possibly underestimated clonal diversity. Compared with day 0, the breadth and depth of the Spike-specific TCR repertoire rose significantly after two doses of AZD1222.

Worth noting for this clone: What it recognizes is unknown.

CDR1 SGHDT and CDR2 YYEEEE come from the germline V gene. The V end lost 1 base, the J end lost 7 bases, and 12 bases lay between the germline ends. This CDR3 region has 14 residues. Method: immunoSEQ multiplex PCR; TCRdb's copy keeps in-frame clones and lacks some. This table has 140,000 or so clones, 88% appearing once. This receptor was taken from an adult who received the AZD1222 COVID-19 vaccine. The source material was peripheral blood, sampled 28 days after the second AZD1222 dose. This chain uses TRBV5-6 with TRBJ1-3, with no clear D. CDR3 sequence reads: CASSLRGSANTIYF. The CDR3 region has the DNA TGTGCCAGCAGCTTGAGAGGGTCGGCGAACACCATATATTTT.